Following are 18 T cell receptor beta chains from one sample sequenced in a study of OX40 agonist ivuxolimab in advanced cancers. Profiling relied on immunoSEQ multiplex PCR, and the TCRdb table lists in-frame clones only, not all of them. The data contain 5,500 to 7,000 clones, around 70% of them singletons. This material consisted of CD4+ or CD8+ T cells sorted from blood, taken in a trial of the OX40 agonist ivuxolimab. These TCRs come from an adult with an advanced solid tumor such as melanoma, head and neck, liver or kidney cancer.

The rearrangement uses TRBV5-4 and TRBJ2-5; TRBD2 matches at 7 bases. The CDR3 consists of 16 residues. The V segment lost 4 bases and the J segment 2 bases; nucleotides outside the gene matches: 11. In germline, CDR1 is SGHNT, CDR2 YYREEE (reference sequence). CDR3 coding DNA: TGTGCCAGCAGCGACTCTTGGGGGGGAATACAAGAGACCCAGTACTTC. This translates into CASSDSWGGIQETQYF.

CDR3 DNA sequence: TGTGCCTGGGGGGACGGATACTATGGCTACACCTTC. It yields the protein CAWGDGYYGYTF. The chain links TRBV30 to TRBJ1-2, with D perhaps TRBD1 (5 bases). This CDR3 contains 12 residues. Looked up from germline, CDR1 is GTSNPN and CDR2 is SVGIG (reference sequence). V dropped 5 bases and J dropped 3 bases, with 10 bases sitting between them.

The chain uses TRBV6-6 and TRBJ1-4, with D maybe TRBD1 (6 bases). The CDR3 runs 15 residues. The V end lost 6 bases, the J end lost 0 bases, and 11 bases lay between the germline ends. The germline gives CDR1 MNHNY, CDR2 SVGAGI (reference sequence). The CDR3 bases are TGTGCCAGCAGCGACAGGATTGCAACTAATGAAAAACTGTTTTTT. This gives the protein CASSDRIATNEKLFF.

By share, this clone ranks as medium-sized. The chain uses TRBV7-8 and TRBJ1-4; D is uncertain. CDR1 is SGHVS, CDR2 FQNEAQ, per germline. The CDR3 loop spans 12 amino acids. Trimming left V 4 bases short and J 4 bases short, with 4 bases between. The CDR3 loop reads CASSSFNEKLFF. The CDR3 DNA reads as TGTGCCAGCAGCTCTTTTAATGAAAAACTGTTTTTT.

This chain uses TRBV5-4 with TRBJ1-1, with a weak D call TRBD1 (5 bases). The CDR3 is 15 amino acids. Germline CDR1 is SGHNT and CDR2 is YYREEE (reference sequence). V was pared by 6 bases and J by 0 bases, with 15 bases between. Written as DNA, the CDR3 is TGTGCCAGCACTCTACGGCGGACAATGAACACTGAAGCTTTCTTT. This sequence encodes CASTLRRTMNTEAFF.

The rearrangement uses TRBV2 and TRBJ1-2, with TRBD1 as a possible D gene (5 bases). Germline CDR1 and CDR2: SNHLY and FYNNEI. V was trimmed by 3 bases and J by 5 bases, leaving 10 bases between them. This CDR3 contains 13 residues. The CDR3 loop reads CASSEGERYGYTF. The CDR3, as DNA: TGTGCCAGCAGTGAGGGGGAGCGTTATGGCTACACCTTC.

This chain uses TRBV27 with TRBJ1-2; D not resolved. The ends were cut back, 5 bases at V and 4 bases at J, with 8 bases in the middle. The CDR3 spans 12 residues. CDR1 is MNHEY and CDR2 is SMNVEV in the germline V gene (reference sequence). CDR3 sequence reads: CASSETAYGYTF. CDR3 bases: TGTGCCAGCAGTGAAACCGCCTATGGCTACACCTTC.

J is TRBJ1-3 and V is TRBV4-3; 10 bases are shared with TRBD1. Germline V gene sequence: CDR1 LGHNA, CDR2 YSLEER. V shed 0 bases and J 6 bases; nucleotides not matched to a gene: 8. The CDR3 is made up of 17 amino acids. Here the CDR3 reads CASSQDRTGGQENTIYF. The CDR3, as DNA: TGCGCCAGCAGCCAAGACAGGACAGGGGGTCAGGAAAACACCATATATTTT.

This chain links TRBV11-3 with TRBJ1-1; D perhaps matches TRBD1 (6 bases). CDR3 size: 12 residues. Trimming took 5 bases from V and 9 from J, leaving 13 bases between them. Germline V gene lookup returns CDR1 SGHNT and CDR2 YENEEA. CDR3 DNA sequence: TGTGCCAGCAGCGACCTCCAGGGGCAAGCTTTCTTT. Residues: CASSDLQGQAFF.

V and J are TRBV2 and TRBJ1-1; D not resolved. The CDR3 is made up of 14 amino acids. The V and J ends lost 4 bases and 3 bases respectively, with 12 bases between them. Per germline, CDR1 SNHLY and CDR2 FYNNEI. The CDR3 nucleotides are TGTGCCAGCAGTGGAGATCAGGTATACACTGAAGCTTTCTTT. It encodes CASSGDQVYTEAFF.

This clone was detected a few times. The chain is built from TRBV7-8 and TRBJ2-7; 7 bases align to TRBD2. The V segment lost 5 bases and the J segment 4 bases; nucleotides outside the gene matches: 11. The germline V gene has CDR1 SGHVS and CDR2 FQNEAQ. The CDR3 totals 15 residues. CDR3 loop: CASSPGVGEGYEQYF. CDR3 coding DNA: TGTGCCAGCAGCCCTGGGGTAGGGGAGGGGTACGAGCAGTACTTC.

This clone was counted a single time. The J gene is TRBJ2-3, the V gene TRBV14; weak D call: TRBD2 (6 bases). Germline lookup yields CDR1 SGHDN and CDR2 FVKESK. The CDR3 is 14 amino acids. V lost 4 bases to trimming and J lost 5 bases, with 13 bases between them. The CDR3 loop is CASSPWRDRDTQYF. CDR3 bases: TGTGCCAGCAGCCCATGGCGGGATAGAGATACGCAGTATTTT.

The chain recombines TRBV6-4 with TRBJ2-1; 10 nucleotides agree with TRBD2. There are 15 residues in the CDR3. CDR1 MRHNA and CDR2 SNTAGT come from the germline V gene. The V gene end was trimmed by 4 bases and the J gene end by 7 bases; junction bases not matched to a gene: 7. The CDR3 region is CASSGTSGGGNEQFF. In DNA, the CDR3 is TGTGCCAGCAGTGGGACTAGCGGAGGGGGGAATGAGCAGTTCTTC.

The gene calls are TRBV11-2 and TRBJ1-1, with 7 bases lining up with TRBD1. The trim removed 0 bases at V and 3 bases at J, leaving 13 bases unmatched. The CDR3 is 18 amino acids. In germline, CDR1 is SGHAT, CDR2 FQNNGV. CDR3 sequence reads: CASSLETGARPRYTEAFF. CDR3 sequence (DNA): TGTGCCAGCAGCTTAGAAACAGGGGCCCGCCCCAGATACACTGAAGCTTTCTTT.

This clone occurred a few times. This CDR3 reads CASSTGTAGELFF. The CDR3, as DNA: TGTGCCAGCAGTACTGGGACAGCCGGGGAGCTGTTTTTT. The rearrangement joins TRBV27 to TRBJ2-2; 7 nucleotides align to TRBD1. The CDR3 spans 13 residues. J lost 6 bases, V lost 5 bases, and 3 bases had no gene match. CDR1 MNHEY and CDR2 SMNVEV come from the germline V gene (reference sequence).

V and J are TRBV18 and TRBJ2-1; TRBD2 aligns across 11 bases. V gave up 4 bases and J gave up 0 bases; unmatched junction bases: 2. The germline V gene has CDR1 KGHSH and CDR2 LQKENI. This CDR3 comprises 16 residues. The CDR3 here is CASSLGTSGSYNEQFF. As DNA, the CDR3 is TGTGCCAGCTCACTGGGGACTAGCGGCTCCTACAATGAGCAGTTCTTC.

V and J are TRBV28 and TRBJ2-7; no firm D call. Trimming removed 6 bases from V and 0 bases from J, with 15 bases in between. CDR1 MDHEN and CDR2 SYDVKM come from the germline V gene. This CDR3 region has 15 residues. CDR3 sequence: CASSPQPRVSYEQYF. In nucleotides, the CDR3 is TGTGCCAGCAGCCCACAGCCCCGAGTCTCCTACGAGCAGTACTTC. The variable domain in full, completed from reference TRBV28 and TRBJ2-7, reads DVKVTQSSRYLVKRTGEKVFLECVQDMDHENMFWYRQDPGLGLRLIYFSYDVKMKEKGDIPEGYSVSREKKERFSLILESASTNQTSMYLCASSPQPRVSYEQYFGPGTRLTVT.

V usage is TRBV7-3 and J usage is TRBJ2-7, with 8 bases matching TRBD1. V gave up 5 bases and J gave up 5 bases; unmatched junction bases: 5. The CDR3 consists of 13 residues. From germline, CDR1 is SGHTA and CDR2 FQGTGA. The CDR3 region is CASSLDRGDEQYF. CDR3 in DNA: TGTGCCAGCAGCCTCGACAGGGGTGACGAGCAGTACTTC.